Presented here are 27 T cell receptor beta chains from one specimen sequenced in a study of metastatic and nonmetastatic thyroid tumors. With MiXCR, TCRdb called clones anew from the PCR reads. Of about 18,000 clones listed, around 28% are singletons. All patients reached thyroid surgery having received no treatment beforehand. Input material: tumor tissue. The receptors originated from a female donor with papillary thyroid cancer or a benign thyroid nodule (not recorded which). Some clones in this sample may be carry-over from other donors' samples.

This chain uses TRBV20-1 with TRBJ2-1; D is unresolved. Germline lookup yields CDR1 DFQATT and CDR2 SNEGSKA (reference sequence). V was cut by 0 bases and J by 3 bases, with 12 bases left in between. The CDR3 sequence is 15 residues long. CDR3 loop: CSARDVGSYYNEQFF. The DNA for the CDR3 is TGCAGTGCTAGAGATGTCGGGTCGTACTACAATGAGCAGTTCTTC.

The chain links TRBV6-1 to TRBJ1-6; TRBD1 is a possible D gene (5 bases). The germline V and J ends were trimmed by 0 bases and 13 bases, with 16 bases remaining between them. The germline V gene encodes CDR1 MNHNS and CDR2 SASEGT. The CDR3 runs to 15 residues. CDR3 sequence: CASSEASGRPVPLHF. CDR3 nucleotides: TGTGCCAGCAGTGAAGCGTCAGGGCGCCCAGTCCCCCTCCACTTT.

This sequence joins TRBV28 and TRBJ2-2; 9 nucleotides agree with TRBD1. Germline assignment: CDR1 MDHEN and CDR2 SYDVKM. CDR3 length: 14 residues. The J segment lost 7 bases and the V segment lost 6 bases, leaving 6 bases of the junction unmatched. Here the CDR3 reads CASRQTGGHGELFF. The CDR3 nucleotides read TGTGCCAGCAGGCAAACAGGGGGCCACGGGGAGCTGTTTTTT.

This clone was recorded many times. V and J are TRBV4-1 and TRBJ1-1, with 7 positions matching TRBD1. This CDR3 region has 19 residues. After removal of 1 base from V and 4 bases from J, the junction contained 18 bases not matched to a gene. Germline CDR1 reads MGHRA; CDR2 reads YSYEKL. Here the CDR3 DNA reads TGCGCCAGCAGCCAAGCGCCTCGCCGGGAGACAGGGAGCGGCACTGAAGCTTTCTTT. This sequence encodes CASSQAPRRETGSGTEAFF.

This rearrangement joins TRBV6-2 or TRBV6-3 to TRBJ1-1, with 8 nucleotides matching TRBD1. V was clipped by 0 bases and J by 3 bases; unmatched bases: 9. The CDR3 sequence is 17 residues long. Per germline, CDR1 MNHEY and CDR2 SVGEGT. The CDR3 DNA follows: TGTGCCAGCAGTTACTCGACATCAGGGGGCGGGTACACTGAAGCTTTCTTT. Encoded protein: CASSYSTSGGGYTEAFF.

The chain carries TRBV20-1 and TRBJ2-2, with TRBD2 matching 15 bases. The CDR3 is 17 residues long. V lost 1 base and J lost 3; bases outside the gene matches: 3. Germline V CDR1 and CDR2: DFQATT, SNEGSKA (reference sequence). The CDR3 loop is CSARVRTSGRDTGELFF. DNA of the CDR3: TGCAGTGCTAGAGTTAGGACTAGCGGGAGGGACACCGGGGAGCTGTTTTTT.

This clone is medium-sized by share. The chain combines TRBV27 with TRBJ2-5; D is perhaps TRBD1 or TRBD2 (5 bases each). V shed 6 bases and J shed 1 base, with 15 bases lying between them. The CDR3 sequence is 15 residues long. Germline loops: CDR1 MNHEY, CDR2 SMNVEV (reference sequence). The CDR3 nucleotides read TGTGCCAGCAGCCCGGGACCGGGGACCCAAGAGACCCAGTACTTC. Amino acid sequence: CASSPGPGTQETQYF.

On this clone: A read error may explain this, as a much larger clone is one base away. The chain couples TRBV2 to TRBJ2-7; 8 bases fit TRBD2. This CDR3 has 14 residues. The germline V gene has CDR1 SNHLY and CDR2 FYNNEI. The ends lost 3 bases at V and 6 bases at J; junction bases unmatched: 7. This CDR3 is CASSDTGREPEQYF. The CDR3 coding sequence is TGTGCCAGCAGTGATACCGGGAGGGAGCCCGAGCAGTACTTC.

By its share, this clone is medium-sized. The chain uses TRBV7-2 and TRBJ2-3, with a tentative D call TRBD1 (5 bases). Trimming took 1 base from V and 6 from J, leaving 14 bases between them. CDR3 length equals 15 residues. Germline CDR1 SGHTA, CDR2 FQGNSA. CDR3 DNA sequence: TGTGCCAGCAGCTTAGTTGGGGCCCCTTTGGATACGCAGTATTTT. Protein product: CASSLVGAPLDTQYF.

The rearrangement joins TRBV11-2 to TRBJ2-3; D gene uncertain. CDR1 is SGHAT and CDR2 is FQNNGV in the germline V gene. The germline V and J ends were trimmed by 6 bases and 1 base, with 14 bases remaining between them. The CDR3 extends over 15 amino acids. CDR3 coding DNA: TGTGCCAGCAGTTTAAGGATTTGGGGCACAGATACGCAGTATTTT. Translating it yields CASSLRIWGTDTQYF. Combining the CDR3 with reference TRBV11-2 and TRBJ2-3 gives the whole variable domain EAGVAQSPRYKIIEKRQSVAFWCNPISGHATLYWYQQILGQGPKLLIQFQNNGVVDDSQLPKDRFSAERLKGVDSTLKIQPAKLEDSAVYLCASSLRIWGTDTQYFGPGTRLTVL.

Comments on this clone: Since a much larger clone is just one base distant, this may be a read error. In this CDR3 the conserved last residue, phenylalanine or tryptophan, is missing, so a read error is likely. The chain recombines TRBV29-1 with TRBJ2-7; tentative D call: TRBD1 (6 bases). Deletions cut 4 bases from V and 5 bases from J, with 12 bases between. The CDR3 contains 12 residues. The germline gives CDR1 SQVTM, CDR2 ANQGSEA. The CDR3 DNA sequence: TGCAGCGTTGTCCCGACAGGTGACGAGCAGTACCTC. Its protein is CSVVPTGDEQYL.

The CDR3 nucleotides read TGCGCCAGCAGCAAGGCGGCTAGCGGGGGGGCTACAGATACGCAGTATTTT. Its protein product is CASSKAASGGATDTQYF. The V gene is TRBV5-1, the J gene TRBJ2-3; 12 nucleotides align to TRBD2. The CDR3 spans 17 residues. Losses at the gene ends were 4 bases for V and 3 bases for J; bases not matched to a gene: 9. Germline loops: CDR1 SGHRS, CDR2 YFSETQ.

This clone has more than one count but fewer than ten. V usage is TRBV6-1 and J usage is TRBJ2-7; the D gene could be TRBD1 or TRBD2 (5 bases each). The CDR3 contains 13 residues. V was shortened by 2 bases and J by 2 bases, with 7 bases between the two germline ends. Germline-derived CDR1 and CDR2 are MNHNS and SASEGT. CDR3 amino acids: CASSERGAYEQYF. DNA of the CDR3: TGTGCCAGCAGTGAAAGAGGGGCCTACGAGCAGTACTTC.

V gene TRBV11-2 combines with J gene TRBJ2-7, with TRBD1 matching 8 bases. The V segment lost 5 bases and the J segment 3 bases; nucleotides outside the gene matches: 6. Germline CDR1 and CDR2: SGHAT and FQNNGV. The CDR3 covers 14 residues. In DNA, the CDR3 is TGTGCCAGCAGCCCAGGACAGGGCCTCTACGAGCAGTACTTC. Its translation is CASSPGQGLYEQYF.

The sample holds a few counts of this clone. The rearrangement joins TRBV6-1 to TRBJ2-7, with 7 bases lining up with TRBD1. Germline values: CDR1 MNHNS, CDR2 SASEGT. This CDR3 contains 12 residues. J lost 5 bases, V lost 5 bases, and 3 bases had no gene match. The CDR3 is CASSRGTDEQYF. The DNA of the CDR3 is TGTGCCAGCAGTAGGGGGACAGACGAGCAGTACTTC.

The chain combines TRBV2 with TRBJ2-1; 7 bases are shared with TRBD1. In germline, CDR1 is SNHLY, CDR2 FYNNEI. V trimming: 5 bases; J trimming: 7 bases; junction bases outside the gene matches: 5. This CDR3 spans 13 amino acids. The CDR3: CASSRQGMNEQFF. The CDR3 coding sequence is TGTGCCAGCAGTCGACAGGGTATGAATGAGCAGTTCTTC.

J is TRBJ1-2 and V is TRBV5-1; perhaps TRBD1 as D (6 bases). The germline CDR1 and CDR2 sequences are SGHRS and YFSETQ. This CDR3 contains 15 residues. The ends were cut back, 2 bases at V and 6 bases at J, with 17 bases in the middle. CDR3 protein: CASSLGQGRDNGYTF. CDR3 DNA: TGCGCCAGCAGCTTAGGGCAGGGGCGAGATAATGGCTACACCTTC.

This clone showed up many times. V is TRBV9 and J is TRBJ1-1; a possible D gene is TRBD1 (5 bases). The germline V and J ends were trimmed by 0 bases and 10 bases, with 13 bases remaining between them. Germline CDR1 and CDR2: SGDLS and YYNGEE. There are 13 residues in the CDR3. DNA for the CDR3: TGTGCCAGCAGCGTAGCTGATCGGGGGGGAGCTTTCTTT. This translates into CASSVADRGGAFF.

The chain uses TRBV6-5 and TRBJ2-7; D not certain. V was shortened by 0 bases and J by 2 bases, with 2 bases between the two germline ends. This CDR3 comprises 12 residues. Per germline, CDR1 MNHEY and CDR2 SVGAGI. The CDR3 DNA is TGTGCCAGCAGTTACTCCCCCTACGAGCAGTACTTC. Its translation: CASSYSPYEQYF.

This clone is medium-sized within its sample. The J gene is TRBJ1-5, the V gene TRBV6-1; D might be TRBD1 (6 bases). The CDR3 length is 15 residues. Trimming shortened V by 4 bases and J by 2 bases, and 12 bases separated the two germline ends. Germline CDR1 MNHNS, CDR2 SASEGT. In DNA form, the CDR3 reads TGTGCCAGCAGTGCACAGGGCAGAGGCAATCAGCCCCAGCATTTT. This translates into CASSAQGRGNQPQHF.

This chain's CDR3 is CASSSGPMEGYTF. CDR3 sequence (DNA): TGTGCCAGCAGTTCAGGACCTATGGAAGGCTACACCTTC. The gene calls are TRBV6-1 and TRBJ1-2; D is uncertain. The CDR3 is 13 amino acids. V lost 5 bases and J 8 bases, leaving 15 bases between the germline ends. Per germline, CDR1 MNHNS and CDR2 SASEGT.

This clone was observed a few times. The junction departs from germline at one end; a sequencing error may be responsible. J is TRBJ2-1 and V is TRBV28; 10 positions match TRBD2. Germline V gene sequence: CDR1 MDHEN, CDR2 SYDVKM. This CDR3 comprises 15 residues. The CDR3: CDSSGTSVTYNEQFF. In nucleotides, the CDR3 is TGTGACAGCAGTGGGACTAGCGTCACCTACAATGAGCAGTTCTTC.

This chain joins TRBV11-3 and TRBJ2-7, with 8 positions matching TRBD1. In germline, CDR1 is SGHNT, CDR2 YENEEA. Trimming removed 7 bases from V and 2 bases from J; junction bases left unmatched: 7. The CDR3 has 14 residues. CDR3 residues: CASTRTGSTYEQYF. CDR3 sequence (DNA): TGTGCCAGCACACGGACAGGGAGTACCTACGAGCAGTACTTC.

The chain employs TRBV20-1 and TRBJ2-7, with D possibly matching TRBD1 (6 bases). Germline V gene data show CDR1 as DFQATT and CDR2 as SNEGSKA (reference sequence). The CDR3 runs to 12 residues. V was shortened by 5 bases and J by 3 bases, with 11 bases between the two germline ends. The CDR3 here is CSASGVGYEQYF. The CDR3 DNA follows: TGCAGTGCTTCAGGGGTAGGCTACGAGCAGTACTTC.

This clone appeared many times. This sequence joins TRBV20-1 and TRBJ1-6; unclear D gene. Germline values: CDR1 DFQATT, CDR2 SNEGSKA (reference sequence). The CDR3 sequence is 14 residues long. The ends were cut back, 1 base at V and 4 bases at J, with 8 bases in the middle. CDR3 residues: CSARVDLYNSPLHF. For the CDR3, the DNA is TGCAGTGCTAGAGTGGACCTTTATAATTCACCCCTCCACTTT.

The chain has TRBV5-1 and TRBJ1-2, with D hard to call. Per germline, CDR1 SGHRS and CDR2 YFSETQ. Trimming pared 0 bases from V and 7 bases from J, leaving 13 bases between. The length of the CDR3 is 14 residues. The CDR3 reads CASSLAGKGRGYTF. CDR3 nucleotides: TGCGCCAGCAGCTTGGCGGGGAAAGGTCGTGGCTACACCTTC.

Sample share makes this clone medium-sized. This chain joins TRBV5-8 and TRBJ1-2; D might be TRBD1 (5 bases). Germline assignment: CDR1 SGHTS and CDR2 YDEGEE. V was shortened by 1 base and J by 3 bases, with 10 bases between the two germline ends. This CDR3 is built from 14 residues. CDR3 nucleotides: TGTGCCAGCAGCTTGAGGGGAGTAGACTATGGCTACACCTTC. It translates to CASSLRGVDYGYTF.